This T cell receptor beta chain was sequenced during a study of T cell responses to AZD1222 COVID-19 vaccine. Study results and caveats: An increase in Spike-specific TCR breadth and depth was observed after two AZD1222 doses. Unmutated regions of variants are reportedly targeted by nearly half of spike-specific TCRs. Clonal diversity was possibly underestimated, and white British individuals and females predominated among donors.

The assay was immunoSEQ multiplex PCR, and TCRdb's table has in-frame clones only and misses some. The table includes around 130,000 clones, over 90% detected once. As regards this clone: The antigen is not known.

Germline CDR1 reads KGHSH; CDR2 reads LQKENI. This CDR3 has 11 residues. V lost 5 bases to trimming and J lost 2 bases, with 3 bases between them. The chain couples TRBV18 to TRBJ2-5; D is uncertain. Sequenced here: peripheral blood, sampled on day 0 of AZD1222 vaccination. The source of this sequence is an adult in good health. The CDR3 here is CASSEQETQYF. The CDR3 region has the DNA TGTGCCAGCTCAGAACAAGAGACCCAGTACTTC.